The entry below gives a single T cell receptor beta chain sequence along with its context. The conserved final phenylalanine or tryptophan is absent from the CDR3, which likely points to a read error. This sample is drawn from a study of tumor-infiltrating lymphocytes in primary liver carcinoma. Background on the study: Staged T1-T3 N0M0, the tumors had sizes that ranged from about 4 to 10 cm across.

Investigators took RNA and DNA out together from 20-30 mg of unsorted bulk tissue. Chronic HBV infection, which was untreated, was present in the patients. A primer matching the constant region was used to make TCR beta cDNA from 500 ng of total RNA. Nested multiplex PCR, run for three rounds with slightly modified ARM-PCR, yielded TCR beta libraries. TCRdb ran MiXCR on the multiplex PCR reads and lists one entry per CDR3 protein. The sample has 75,000 to 90,000 distinct CDR3 sequences, 72% seen once; the top ten hold 19%. Sequencing was carried out using liver tumor tissue from sampling region 1. The subset was: tumor region T1, superior pole. This receptor was obtained from a man aged 40-50 years with primary liver carcinoma and hepatitis B virus infection.

The CDR3 DNA sequence: TGTGCCAGTAGCCTCGTATATGATACACAGTATTCT. This gives the protein CASSLVYDTQYS. V and J are TRBV11-2 and TRBJ2-3; D ambiguous. In germline, CDR1 is SGHAT, CDR2 FQNNGV. The CDR3 length is 12 residues.